A single sample is the source of the 32 T cell receptor beta chains below, sequenced in a study of T cell responses to AZD1222 COVID-19 vaccine. Sequencing used immunoSEQ multiplex PCR; TCRdb keeps in-frame clones, though not all of them. This sample has approximately 210,000 clones, with about nine tenths found just once. The specimen was peripheral blood, collected 28 days after the second AZD1222 dose. Receptors originate from an adult who received the AZD1222 COVID-19 vaccine.

The CDR3 DNA reads as TGTGCCAGCACCGCGAGTGAGACAGTTTACACCGGGGAGCTGTTTTTT. As protein: CASTASETVYTGELFF. V and J are TRBV9 and TRBJ2-2, with D perhaps TRBD1 (5 bases). V gave up 6 bases and J gave up 3 bases, with 18 bases separating them. Germline CDR1 reads SGDLS; CDR2 reads YYNGEE. There are 16 residues in the CDR3.

The chain has TRBV19 and TRBJ1-1; no clear D gene. In germline, CDR1 is LNHDA, CDR2 SQIVND (reference sequence). V lost 6 bases, J lost 5 bases, and 13 bases lay in between. The CDR3 consists of 13 residues. The CDR3 nucleotides read TGTGCCAGTAGGCAGACCGTGGGAACTGAAGCTTTCTTT. This codes for CASRQTVGTEAFF.

This clone was counted once. The V call is TRBV24-1, the J call TRBJ2-1; 12 bases are a match to TRBD2. CDR3 size: 17 residues. Losses at the gene ends were 4 bases for V and 2 bases for J; bases not matched to a gene: 5. Germline V gene sequence: CDR1 KGHDR, CDR2 SFDVKD. The CDR3: CATSEPRTSGTYNEQFF. The CDR3 nucleotides read TGTGCCACCAGTGAACCCCGGACTAGCGGGACCTACAATGAGCAGTTCTTC.

This rearrangement joins TRBV7-8 to TRBJ2-1, with 13 positions matching TRBD2. The CDR3 spans 15 residues. The germline gives CDR1 SGHVS, CDR2 FQNEAQ. The V and J ends lost 5 bases and 4 bases, in that order; junction bases with no gene match: 2. The CDR3 bases are TGTGCCAGCAGCCAACTAGCGGGAGGGTACAATGAGCAGTTCTTC. Its protein product is CASSQLAGGYNEQFF.

The chain employs TRBV28 and TRBJ1-4; the match to TRBD1 covers 7 bases. CDR1 MDHEN and CDR2 SYDVKM come from the germline V gene. The CDR3 covers 15 residues. Trimming took 2 bases from V and 4 from J; bases not matched to a gene: 4. The CDR3 loop reads CASSLNRGHNEKLFF. The CDR3 bases are TGTGCCAGCAGTTTAAACAGGGGCCATAATGAAAAACTGTTTTTT.

The chain combines TRBV11-2 with TRBJ2-7, with 9 bases matching TRBD2. V shed 0 bases and J 5 bases; nucleotides not matched to a gene: 5. Germline V lookup: CDR1 SGHAT, CDR2 FQNNGV. This CDR3 has 15 amino acids. CDR3 loop: CASSLEGGRAHEQYF. The CDR3 bases are TGTGCCAGCAGCTTAGAGGGCGGGAGGGCCCACGAGCAGTACTTC.

This clone occurred once. This chain connects TRBV6-5 to TRBJ2-7; 11 bases fit TRBD1. CDR1 and CDR2 (germline): MNHEY, SVGAGI. The junction had 1 base not matched to a gene; V was cut back by 2 bases and J by 4 bases. The CDR3 consists of 14 residues. The CDR3 nucleotides read TGTGCCAGCAGTTACAGGGACAGGGGGTACGAGCAGTACTTC. This sequence encodes CASSYRDRGYEQYF.

The V call is TRBV2, the J call TRBJ1-2; the D is unclear. Germline lookup yields CDR1 SNHLY and CDR2 FYNNEI. The CDR3 has 13 amino acids. V shed 1 base and J shed 8 bases, with 11 bases lying between them. The CDR3 region has the DNA TGTGCCAGCAGTGAAGGCACCGGGTTGGGCTACACCTTC. Translated, it gives CASSEGTGLGYTF.

V and J are TRBV30 and TRBJ2-1; the match to TRBD2 covers 11 bases. The CDR3 consists of 14 residues. J was trimmed by 6 bases and V by 1 base; bases with no gene match: 2. From germline, CDR1 is GTSNPN and CDR2 SVGIG (reference sequence). In DNA, the CDR3 is TGTGCCTGGAGTGGACTAGCGGGACTCAATGAGCAGTTCTTC. This codes for CAWSGLAGLNEQFF.

This sequence joins TRBV28 and TRBJ2-4; TRBD1 matches 10 bases. With 5 bases clipped from V and 8 bases from J, the junction kept 9 bases outside the gene matches. Germline V lookup: CDR1 MDHEN, CDR2 SYDVKM. CDR3 size: 15 residues. The CDR3 DNA is TGTGCCAGCAGTGAGGGGGGGACAGGGGTCCACATTCAGTACTTC. Its protein is CASSEGGTGVHIQYF.

The chain uses TRBV19 and TRBJ1-5; tentative D call: TRBD1 (5 bases). This CDR3 has 13 amino acids. Trimming cost V 6 bases and J 5 bases, with 11 bases left between them. Per germline, CDR1 LNHDA and CDR2 SQIVND (reference sequence). DNA for the CDR3: TGTGCCAGTAGCGGAGGCAGGGATCAGCCCCAGCATTTT. Translating gives CASSGGRDQPQHF.

V usage is TRBV6-5 and J usage is TRBJ1-5, with a possible D match to TRBD1 (5 bases). With 0 bases removed from V and 2 bases from J, the gap between germline ends came to 11 bases. The CDR3 spans 16 residues. CDR1 and CDR2 (germline): MNHEY, SVGAGI. CDR3 DNA: TGTGCCAGCAGTTACTCGGCAGGGAGCGGCAATCAGCCCCAGCATTTT. Amino acid sequence: CASSYSAGSGNQPQHF.

V gene TRBV5-1 combines with J gene TRBJ1-3; no firm D call. Between the trimmed V and J ends, which lost 3 bases and 0 bases, there was a span of 10 bases. The germline gives CDR1 SGHRS, CDR2 YFSETQ. This CDR3 has 15 amino acids. The CDR3 reads CASSSQTASGNTIYF. For the CDR3, the DNA is TGCGCCAGCAGCTCGCAAACAGCCTCTGGAAACACCATATATTTT.

The chain joins TRBV7-2 to TRBJ2-3, with TRBD2 identical over 7 bases. Germline V CDR1 and CDR2: SGHTA, FQGNSA. V dropped 1 base and J dropped 3; count of bases not matched to a gene: 4. CDR3 size: 15 residues. The CDR3 protein is CASSLDLAVTDTQYF. The CDR3 bases are TGTGCCAGCAGCTTAGACCTAGCGGTGACAGATACGCAGTATTTT.

V is TRBV7-3 and J is TRBJ2-2, with 13 bases fitting TRBD2. V lost 6 bases and J lost 8; bases outside the gene matches: 6. Germline loops: CDR1 SGHTA, CDR2 FQGTGA. The CDR3 consists of 15 residues. CDR3 nucleotide sequence: TGTGCCAGCAGTTCCGGACTAGCGGGAGCTGGGGAGCTGTTTTTT. It yields the protein CASSSGLAGAGELFF.

The chain employs TRBV10-3 and TRBJ1-6; D ambiguous. Germline V CDR1 and CDR2: ENHRY, SYGVKD. The length of the CDR3 is 17 residues. Trimming shortened V by 0 bases and J by 1 base, and 10 bases separated the two germline ends. CDR3 protein: CAISESTRVSYNSPLHF. As DNA, the CDR3 is TGTGCCATCAGTGAGTCGACTCGGGTTTCCTATAATTCACCCCTCCACTTT.

This chain links TRBV19 with TRBJ2-2, with TRBD2 identical over 10 bases. Germline V gene sequence: CDR1 LNHDA, CDR2 SQIVND (reference sequence). This CDR3 is built from 16 residues. J gave up 4 bases and V 3 bases, and 5 bases lay outside the gene matches. CDR3 loop: CASSILAGESTGELFF. Here the CDR3 DNA reads TGTGCCAGTAGTATTCTAGCGGGAGAGTCCACCGGGGAGCTGTTTTTT. Variable domain in full (rest from reference TRBV19 and TRBJ2-2): DGGITQSPKYLFRKEGQNVTLSCEQNLNHDAMYWYRQDPGQGLRLIYYSQIVNDFQKGDIAEGYSVSREKKESFPLTVTSAQKNPTAFYLCASSILAGESTGELFFGEGSRLTVL.

J is TRBJ1-1 and V is TRBV15, with 8 bases matching TRBD1. Looked up from germline, CDR1 is LNHNV and CDR2 is YYDKDF (reference sequence). V trimming: 2 bases; J trimming: 7 bases; junction bases outside the gene matches: 3. The CDR3 consists of 13 residues. CDR3 coding DNA: TGTGCCACCAGCAGAAACAGGGGGAGTGAAGCTTTCTTT. This encodes CATSRNRGSEAFF.

The chain is built from TRBV11-3 and TRBJ1-1; tentative D call: TRBD1 (6 bases). Germline CDR1 is SGHNT and CDR2 is YENEEA. V was trimmed by 8 bases and J by 0 bases, leaving 13 bases between them. The CDR3 length is 14 residues. CDR3: CASEGGGLNTEAFF. CDR3 DNA: TGTGCCAGCGAGGGGGGCGGCCTGAACACTGAAGCTTTCTTT.

This clone was recorded only once. This sequence joins TRBV28 and TRBJ2-1; 13 bases map to TRBD2. Germline trimming cut 4 bases from V and 5 bases from J; bases unmatched to any gene: 2. Per the germline V gene, CDR1 is MDHEN and CDR2 is SYDVKM. This CDR3 comprises 15 residues. CDR3 in amino acids: CASSSGLAGNNEQFF. As DNA, the CDR3 is TGTGCCAGCAGTTCGGGACTAGCGGGAAACAATGAGCAGTTCTTC.

The rearrangement uses TRBV5-1 and TRBJ2-7; TRBD1 or TRBD2 may be the D gene (5 bases each). The CDR3 consists of 16 residues. Deletions cut 4 bases from V and 2 bases from J, with 19 bases between. CDR1 and CDR2 from the germline V gene are SGHRS and YFSETQ. CDR3 sequence (DNA): TGCGCCAGCAGCCCTTTTTCCGGGACGGAGGCCTACGAGCAGTACTTC. Protein: CASSPFSGTEAYEQYF.

CDR3 region: CASRKRDGNQPQHF. The CDR3 DNA sequence: TGTGCCAGTAGAAAGAGGGATGGCAATCAGCCCCAGCATTTT. J is TRBJ1-5 and V is TRBV19; D is undetermined. Germline V gives CDR1 LNHDA, CDR2 SQIVND (reference sequence). The CDR3 runs 14 residues. Trimming took off 6 bases at V and 2 bases at J, with 11 bases between the two ends. The full variable domain, completed using reference TRBV19 and TRBJ1-5, is DGGITQSPKYLFRKEGQNVTLSCEQNLNHDAMYWYRQDPGQGLRLIYYSQIVNDFQKGDIAEGYSVSREKKESFPLTVTSAQKNPTAFYLCASRKRDGNQPQHFGDGTRLSIL.

This chain joins TRBV20-1 and TRBJ1-1; D gene uncertain. The CDR3 covers 11 residues. Germline V gene lookup returns CDR1 DFQATT and CDR2 SNEGSKA (reference sequence). Deletions cut 3 bases from V and 1 base from J, with 3 bases between. CDR3 loop: CSASENTEAFF. CDR3 nucleotides: TGCAGTGCTAGTGAGAACACTGAAGCTTTCTTT.

This chain links TRBV2 with TRBJ1-2; D might be TRBD1 (5 bases). V was cut by 6 bases and J by 0 bases, with 20 bases left in between. This CDR3 is built from 17 residues. Germline V CDR1 and CDR2: SNHLY, FYNNEI. The CDR3 is CASSKAGQGLANYGYTF. DNA of the CDR3: TGTGCCAGCAGCAAAGCTGGTCAGGGTCTAGCTAACTATGGCTACACCTTC. The full variable domain, completed using reference TRBV2 and TRBJ1-2, is EPEVTQTPSHQVTQMGQEVILRCVPISNHLYFYWYRQILGQKVEFLVSFYNNEISEKSEIFDDQFSVERPDGSNFTLKIRSTKLEDSAMYFCASSKAGQGLANYGYTFGSGTRLTVV.

V is TRBV4-1 and J is TRBJ1-1; the match to TRBD1 covers 10 bases. CDR1 is MGHRA and CDR2 is YSYEKL in the germline V gene. The CDR3 has 14 residues. Trimming removed 5 bases from V and 10 bases from J; junction bases left unmatched: 10. This CDR3 is CASSYRDRGVLAFF. CDR3 bases: TGCGCCAGCAGCTACCGGGACAGGGGAGTTCTAGCTTTCTTT.

The rearrangement joins TRBV21-1 to TRBJ2-1; the D call TRBD2 from the table was never checked on the DNA. TRBV21-1 is described as a pseudogene. This CDR3 has 23 amino acids. Here the CDR3 reads CASSKRKGAGTRVDPDSYNEQFF. The CDR3 coding sequence is TGTGCCAGCAGCAAGAGAAAAGGTGCCGGGACTAGAGTTGATCCTGACTCCTACAATGAGCAGTTCTTC.

This chain joins TRBV5-1 and TRBJ2-7; tentatively, D is TRBD1 or TRBD2 (6 bases each). The V end lost 0 bases, the J end lost 6 bases, and 13 bases lay between the germline ends. The length of the CDR3 is 14 residues. The germline V gene has CDR1 SGHRS and CDR2 YFSETQ. The CDR3 is CASSLGLGGIEQYF. CDR3 in DNA: TGCGCCAGCAGCTTGGGACTAGGGGGAATCGAGCAGTACTTC.

This chain links TRBV11-2 with TRBJ1-1; 8 bases map to TRBD1. CDR1 and CDR2 (germline): SGHAT, FQNNGV. This CDR3 has 17 amino acids. V was clipped by 0 bases and J by 1 base; unmatched bases: 7. The DNA for the CDR3 is TGTGCCAGCAGCTTAGATTCCCAGGGGGCGCGGAACACTGAAGCTTTCTTT. Its protein is CASSLDSQGARNTEAFF.

The rearrangement uses TRBV7-9 and TRBJ1-1; D call uncertain. V lost 3 bases, J lost 10 bases, and 15 bases lay in between. This CDR3 contains 13 residues. Germline CDR1 reads SEHNR; CDR2 reads FQNEAQ (reference sequence). The chain's CDR3 is CASSFRDRDGAFF. CDR3 nucleotide sequence: TGTGCCAGCAGCTTTCGGGATCGAGATGGAGCTTTCTTT.

The chain couples TRBV25-1 to TRBJ1-1; tentatively, D is TRBD1 (5 bases). V lost 0 bases and J lost 4, with 12 bases in between. The germline V gene encodes CDR1 MGHDK and CDR2 SYGVNS. The length of the CDR3 is 15 residues. The CDR3 sequence: CASSEYARQSTEAFF. As DNA, the CDR3 is TGTGCCAGCAGTGAATATGCTCGACAGAGCACTGAAGCTTTCTTT. Based on the CDR3 plus reference TRBV25-1 and TRBJ1-1, the full variable domain is EADIYQTPRYLVIGTGKKITLECSQTMGHDKMYWYQQDPGMELHLIHYSYGVNSTEKGDLSSESTVSRIRTEHFPLTLESARPSHTSQYLCASSEYARQSTEAFFGQGTRLTVV.

The chain couples TRBV5-1 to TRBJ2-5; a weak D match, TRBD2 (6 bases). Trimming took 1 base from V and 5 from J, leaving 9 bases between them. Germline V lookup: CDR1 SGHRS, CDR2 YFSETQ. The CDR3 sequence is 13 residues long. The CDR3: CASSLTGEETQYF. The CDR3 nucleotides are TGCGCCAGCAGCTTGACGGGGGAGGAGACCCAGTACTTC.

This chain uses TRBV28 with TRBJ2-1, with 11 bases lining up with TRBD2. This CDR3 contains 15 residues. The germline CDR1 and CDR2 sequences are MDHEN and SYDVKM. V dropped 5 bases and J dropped 4; count of bases not matched to a gene: 4. Here the CDR3 reads CASSAGTSGYNEQFF. The CDR3 DNA sequence: TGTGCCAGCAGTGCCGGGACTAGCGGATACAATGAGCAGTTCTTC.